These 21 T cell receptor beta chains were all obtained from the same sample, sequenced in a study of T cells in women clearing cervical HPV infection. The repertoire was sequenced with immunoSEQ multiplex PCR; TCRdb's copy has only in-frame clones and lacks some. The sample has 20,000 or so clones. Sample: blood buffy coat. Every receptor here comes from a woman aged 18 to 75 with a cervical HPV16 infection that either progressed to CIN3+ or cleared (not recorded which).

On this clone itself: The sequence runs out 3 residues before the end of the CDR3; the remainder is reconstructed from the germline J gene. The genes are TRBV20-1 and TRBJ1-5; no clear D. Trimming took off 6 bases at V and 2 bases at J, with 11 bases between the two ends. The CDR3 runs 13 residues. From germline, CDR1 is DFQATT and CDR2 SNEGSKA (reference sequence). The sequenced CDR3 bases are TGCAGTGCCAGTGCTCGCCGCAATCAGCCC. Translated, it gives CSASARRNQP. The CDR3 in its entirety is CSASARRNQPQHF.

Points on this clone: The read gets to within 3 residues of the CDR3 end, and the germline J gene fills in the rest. The chain carries TRBV7-9 and TRBJ2-7; 9 bases align to TRBD1. Germline loops: CDR1 SEHNR, CDR2 FQNEAQ (reference sequence). V was clipped by 4 bases and J by 2 bases; unmatched bases: 6. The CDR3 sequence is 15 residues long. This CDR3 is CASSSTGTGPYEQYF. CDR3 bases read: TGTGCCAGCAGCTCAACCGGGACAGGGCCCTACGAG. The full variable domain, completed using reference TRBV7-9 and TRBJ2-7, is DTGVSQNPRHKITKRGQNVTFRCDPISEHNRLYWYRQTLGQGPEFLTYFQNEAQLEKSRLLSDRFSAERPKGSFSTLEIQRTEQGDSAMYLCASSSTGTGPYEQYFGPGTRLTVT.

As regards this clone: The read finishes 3 residues shy of the CDR3 end, and the germline J gene is used to complete it. This chain links TRBV29-1 with TRBJ1-2; D is possibly TRBD1 (5 bases). CDR3 length equals 12 residues. The V gene lost 3 bases and the J gene lost 4 bases, with 9 bases spanning the gap. Germline V CDR1 and CDR2: SQVTM, ANQGSEA. CDR3 bases read: TGCAGCGTTGACAGGGAGGCCTATGGC. This codes for CSVDREAYG. The entire CDR3 protein is CSVDREAYGYTF.

Comment on this clone: The read is 3 residues too short to cover the CDR3 end, so that end is filled in from the germline J gene. V and J are TRBV5-1 and TRBJ2-2; TRBD2 matches at 15 bases. There are 18 residues in the CDR3. V lost 3 bases and J lost 0; bases outside the gene matches: 3. Germline V gene sequence: CDR1 SGHRS, CDR2 YFSETQ. CDR3 DNA (partial): TGCGCCAGCAGCTCAGGACTAGCGGGGGGGCCGAACACCGGGGAG. Protein: CASSSGLAGGPNTGE. The CDR3 reads in full as CASSSGLAGGPNTGELFF.

On this clone itself: The observed sequence ends 3 residues before the CDR3 terminus, with the missing tail filled in from the germline J gene. The chain employs TRBV2 and TRBJ2-2; D possibly corresponds to TRBD2 (6 bases). V was trimmed by 6 bases and J by 5 bases, leaving 16 bases between them. This CDR3 is 15 amino acids long. The germline V gene encodes CDR1 SNHLY and CDR2 FYNNEI. CDR3 protein: CASSSISGVTGELFF. The DNA read from the CDR3 is TGTGCCAGCAGCTCTATATCGGGGGTAACCGGGGAG.

Concerning this clone itself: The sequenced fragment ends 3 residues before the CDR3 boundary, so the rest is inferred from the germline J gene. The chain joins TRBV10-3 to TRBJ2-7; 10 bases line up with TRBD1. V shed 7 bases and J 6 bases; nucleotides not matched to a gene: 9. The CDR3 sequence is 14 residues long. Germline CDR1 and CDR2: ENHRY and SYGVKD. The CDR3 reads CAIKDRGQGSEQYF. The DNA read from the CDR3 is TGTGCCATCAAAGACAGGGGGCAAGGTTCCGAG.

A remark on this clone: The sequence runs out 3 residues before the end of the CDR3; the remainder is reconstructed from the germline J gene. The V gene is TRBV19, the J gene TRBJ2-4; possibly TRBD2 for D (6 bases). V shed 1 base and J shed 1 base, with 8 bases lying between them. The CDR3 consists of 15 residues. Germline V lookup: CDR1 LNHDA, CDR2 SQIVND (reference sequence). The CDR3 bases that were read are TGTGCCAGTAGTATAGCGGAGGGCGCCAAAAACATT. Translation: CASSIAEGAKNI. In full, the CDR3 is CASSIAEGAKNIQYF.

With respect to this clone: The CDR3 end falls 3 residues outside the read, so it is completed with the germline J gene. The chain joins TRBV4-1 to TRBJ1-4; D is undetermined. Germline V gene sequence: CDR1 MGHRA, CDR2 YSYEKL. The CDR3 length is 15 residues. V was shortened by 2 bases and J by 7 bases, with 14 bases between the two germline ends. The CDR3 spells CASSQPSGAREKLFF. CDR3 bases read: TGCGCCAGCAGCCAACCCAGCGGCGCCCGTGAAAAA.

For this clone: The read terminates 3 residues ahead of where the CDR3 ends, so the germline J gene completes it. The chain uses TRBV7-9 and TRBJ1-2; D is ambiguous. The CDR3 has 12 residues. Germline assignment: CDR1 SEHNR and CDR2 FQNEAQ (reference sequence). CDR3 region: CASSPRLYDYTF. The part of the CDR3 DNA that was read is TGTGCCAGCAGCCCGAGGCTGTACGAC.

The CDR3 DNA, read in part, is TGCAGCGTCGACTCCTCTGGAGTCATGAACACTGAA. Amino acid sequence: CSVDSSGVMNTE. The CDR3 as a whole reads CSVDSSGVMNTEAFF. The gene calls are TRBV29-1 and TRBJ1-1; D is unresolved. The CDR3 goes on 3 residues after the read ends, and that part is filled in from the germline J gene. The CDR3 runs 15 residues. Per germline, CDR1 SQVTM and CDR2 ANQGSEA. The V and J ends lost 6 bases and 0 bases respectively, with 17 bases between them.

Points on this clone: The CDR3 end falls 3 residues outside the read, so it is completed with the germline J gene. The chain employs TRBV20-1 and TRBJ2-1; 12 bases are a match to TRBD2. Trimming cost V 6 bases and J 0 bases; bases outside gene matches: 12. Germline V gene sequence: CDR1 DFQATT, CDR2 SNEGSKA (reference sequence). The CDR3 is 18 residues long. CDR3 region: CSAAPGLAGFSSYNEQFF. CDR3 DNA, as far as it was read: TGCAGTGCGGCTCCGGGACTAGCGGGCTTTAGCTCCTACAATGAG.

Comments on this clone: The CDR3 goes on 3 residues after the read ends, and that part is filled in from the germline J gene. The rearrangement uses TRBV18 and TRBJ2-2, with D tentatively TRBD1 (6 bases). This CDR3 region has 14 residues. Germline values: CDR1 KGHSH, CDR2 LQKENI. Trimming left V 5 bases short and J 4 bases short, with 11 bases between. The CDR3 sequence is CASSSGQFTGELFF. CDR3 DNA (partial): TGTGCCAGCTCAAGCGGACAGTTCACCGGGGAG.

Comment on this clone: Read data end 3 residues before the CDR3 end; the end is taken from the germline J gene. This sequence joins TRBV2 and TRBJ2-5, with 12 bases identical to TRBD2. The length of the CDR3 is 15 residues. Germline loops: CDR1 SNHLY, CDR2 FYNNEI. J lost 5 bases, V lost 5 bases, and 6 bases had no gene match. The CDR3 loop is CASSTGTSGFETQYF. Incomplete CDR3 DNA: TGTGCCAGCAGTACCGGGACTAGCGGGTTTGAGACC.

A note on this clone: Sequencing ends 3 residues short of the CDR3 end; the germline J gene provides the rest. The rearrangement joins TRBV18 to TRBJ2-1; maybe TRBD1 (6 bases). Germline-derived CDR1 and CDR2 are KGHSH and LQKENI. V lost 6 bases and J 5 bases, leaving 11 bases between the germline ends. The CDR3 totals 13 residues. The CDR3 loop is CASSLGQNNEQFF. The covered CDR3 bases are TGTGCCAGCTCCCTCGGACAGAACAATGAG.

To note about this clone: The CDR3 goes on 3 residues after the read ends, and that part is filled in from the germline J gene. The V and J genes are TRBV19 and TRBJ1-2; TRBD1 might be the D (5 bases). From germline, CDR1 is LNHDA and CDR2 SQIVND (reference sequence). The CDR3 contains 15 residues. The CDR3 is CASRLASGGYNDYTF. The part of the CDR3 DNA that was read is TGTGCCAGTCGACTGGCTAGCGGGGGTTACAATGAC.

On this clone: The read ends 3 residues early relative to the CDR3; the germline J gene fills the gap. This sequence joins TRBV7-3 and TRBJ2-1, with 7 bases aligning to TRBD2. Germline V gene sequence: CDR1 SGHTA, CDR2 FQGTGA. The CDR3 has 12 residues. Germline trimming cut 4 bases from V and 7 bases from J; bases unmatched to any gene: 1. The part of the CDR3 DNA that was read is TGTGCCAGCAGCTCGGGGGGTAATGAG. This gives the protein CASSSGGNE. The entire CDR3 protein is CASSSGGNEQFF.

The part of the CDR3 DNA that was read is TGTGCCAGTAGTGAACGACAGGGGGGAGGTTCACCC. It codes for CASSERQGGGSP. The full CDR3 is CASSERQGGGSPLHF. The chain combines TRBV19 with TRBJ1-6, with TRBD1 identical over 9 bases. The observed sequence ends 3 residues before the CDR3 terminus, with the missing tail filled in from the germline J gene. After removal of 5 bases from V and 9 bases from J, the junction contained 8 bases not matched to a gene. This CDR3 comprises 15 residues. CDR1 LNHDA and CDR2 SQIVND come from the germline V gene (reference sequence).

The chain's CDR3 is CASSLKSGGGEKLFF. The sequenced CDR3 bases are TGTGCCAGCAGCTTAAAATCAGGGGGCGGTGAAAAA. The gene calls are TRBV7-9 and TRBJ1-4; 8 bases are shared with TRBD1. The sequenced fragment ends 3 residues before the CDR3 boundary, so the rest is inferred from the germline J gene. The V gene end was trimmed by 2 bases and the J gene end by 7 bases; junction bases not matched to a gene: 6. CDR1 is SEHNR, CDR2 FQNEAQ, per germline (reference sequence). This CDR3 is 15 amino acids long.

A word on this clone: The CDR3 end is not reached by the read, which stops 3 residues before it; the germline J gene fills it in. The chain joins TRBV2 to TRBJ1-5; D unresolved. Germline values: CDR1 SNHLY, CDR2 FYNNEI. V was shortened by 4 bases and J by 2 bases, with 9 bases between the two germline ends. The CDR3 spans 14 residues. Incomplete CDR3 DNA: TGTGCCAGCAGTGCTCGAAGGGGCAATCAGCCC. This gives the protein CASSARRGNQP. The CDR3 in full is CASSARRGNQPQHF.

Regarding this clone: The sequence runs out 3 residues before the end of the CDR3; the remainder is reconstructed from the germline J gene. The V gene is TRBV11-2, the J gene TRBJ2-3, with D possibly being TRBD1 (5 bases). V was shortened by 0 bases and J by 4 bases, with 8 bases between the two germline ends. This CDR3 spans 14 amino acids. Germline V gives CDR1 SGHAT, CDR2 FQNNGV. The CDR3 sequence: CASSLEETADTQYF. The CDR3 bases that were read are TGTGCCAGCAGCTTAGAAGAGACAGCAGATACG.

In regard to this clone: The read comes to an end 3 residues before the CDR3 does, leaving the germline J gene to fill in the end. This chain links TRBV12-3 or TRBV12-4 with TRBJ1-3; no clear D gene. The CDR3 runs to 14 residues. V was shortened by 6 bases and J by 4 bases, with 13 bases between the two germline ends. CDR3 bases read: TGTGCCAGCAGCCTAGGATTAAACGGAAACACC. Its translation is CASSLGLNGNT. The complete CDR3 protein is CASSLGLNGNTIYF.